The sample holds a few counts of the clone carrying this T cell receptor (beta chain). TCRdb called the PCR reads again in MiXCR, with one record for every CDR3 protein. The data hold about 330,000 distinct CDR3 sequences, with 24% observed a single time. Germline loops: CDR1 ENHRY, CDR2 SYGVKD. The CDR3 totals 13 residues. V was shortened by 1 base and J by 8 bases, with 9 bases between the two germline ends. This sample stems from a study of molecular identifiers for immune sequencing clone quantification. This chain connects TRBV10-3 to TRBJ2-1; D is ambiguous. Sequenced: naive CD8+ T cells from blood, with Jurkat cell RNA spiked in. Subset defined: FACS-sorted CD8+CD4-CCR7+CD45RA+ naive T cells. This receptor was identified in a human donor in good health. Some libraries in this study had Jurkat cell RNA spiked in. This chain's CDR3 is CAISEFTSDEQFF. The CDR3 coding sequence is TGTGCCATCAGTGAGTTCACGAGCGATGAGCAGTTCTTC.